The rows below give T cell receptor beta chains drawn from one sample of a study of T cells after posttransplantation cyclophosphamide. Assay: immunoSEQ multiplex PCR; the TCRdb copy retains only in-frame clones and omits some. The sample carries tens of thousands of clones, just under 80% recorded once. The source material was CD4+ T cells sorted from blood, sampled 1,700 to 2,000 days after a stem cell transplant with posttransplant cyclophosphamide. These receptors came from a female patient between 35 and 55 years old who received an allogeneic stem cell transplant from a related donor, was CMV-positive, and had no GVHD. Some of these T cells may belong to the graft donor. Each CDR3 is given with its conserved first and last residue. The D gene is left open where the match is weak.

. | TRBJ1-2 | TRBV6-1 | CASRAVGYTF
. | TRBJ1-2 | TRBV4-1 | CASSQVVAATNYGYTF
. | TRBJ1-6 | TRBV9 | CASSPQTRENSPLHF
. | TRBJ1-4 | TRBV6-5 | CASSYSPTNEKLFF
TRBD1 | TRBJ1-5 | TRBV6-4 | CASSFREGQGVGNQPQHF
TRBD1 | TRBJ1-1 | TRBV13 | CASSLKGQGGTEAFF
TRBD1 | TRBJ2-7 | TRBV13 | CASSLAGTGIEQYF
TRBD1 | TRBJ2-3 | TRBV18 | CASSPQGARSTDTQYF
TRBD2 | TRBJ2-1 | TRBV7-2 | CASSAWGGYNEQFF
TRBD2 | TRBJ2-5 | TRBV10-3 | CAISVDLLAGGRETQYF
TRBD1 | TRBJ2-5 | TRBV4-2 | CASSQDRGSPRGRGKETQYF
TRBD2 | TRBJ2-5 | TRBV11-2 | CASSFVSGGFGGETQYF
. | TRBJ1-1 | TRBV6-6 | CASSSRLVAFF
. | TRBJ2-7 | TRBV5-5 | CASSYHAGGLYEQYF
. | TRBJ1-6 | TRBV5-1 | CASSQAWAGLGSPLHF
. | TRBJ2-2 | TRBV7-9 | CASSLGGRTGELFF
TRBD2 | TRBJ2-2 | TRBV25-1 | CASSEPTSGVNTGELFF
TRBD1 | TRBJ1-6 | TRBV28 | CASRNDRGNSPLHF
. | TRBJ1-1 | TRBV4-3 | CASSPIRQDIAFF
. | TRBJ2-7 | TRBV2 | CASSKTGWTYEQYF
. | TRBJ2-5 | TRBV11-2 | CASSLDSEGTETQYF
. | TRBJ2-1 | TRBV6-5 | CASSVTDYNEQFF
TRBD1 | TRBJ1-2 | TRBV5-4 | CASSLEPITGGYYGYTF
TRBD2 | TRBJ2-2 | TRBV2 | CASRTSGGAFGELFF
. | TRBJ1-1 | TRBV20-1 | CSARAGTEAFF
. | TRBJ2-3 | TRBV4-2 | CASSQDEAGEDTQYF
. | TRBJ1-4 | TRBV5-1 | CASRPQGGFLEKLFF
. | TRBJ1-3 | TRBV14 | CASSPTRVFGNTIYF
TRBD1 | TRBJ2-2 | TRBV2 | CASITGGLTGELFF
TRBD1 | TRBJ1-2 | TRBV5-4 | CASRGGDRGDYGYTF
. | TRBJ2-3 | TRBV7-8 | CASSPLTGFTDTQYF
TRBD1 | TRBJ2-4 | TRBV28 | CASSLLSGQKNIQYF
. | TRBJ2-7 | TRBV7-9 | CASIRYEQYF
TRBD1 | TRBJ1-3 | TRBV2 | CASTSGGSGNTIYF
TRBD2 | TRBJ2-1 | TRBV5-1 | CASSLLGLAGDNEQFF
TRBD1 | TRBJ2-6 | TRBV2 | CASSAQGAGANVLTF
TRBD2 | TRBJ2-3 | TRBV7-2 | CASSLAVLAGDTQYF
. | TRBJ2-3 | TRBV18 | CASSPISTDTQYF
. | TRBJ2-1 | TRBV29-1 | CSVPVRRRGYNEQFF
. | TRBJ1-2 | TRBV7-3 | CASSYTPGSGYTF
TRBD1 | TRBJ1-6 | TRBV7-9 | CASSSRQGNNSPLHF
. | TRBJ2-7 | TRBV5-1 | CASSPRRKSSYEQYF
TRBD2 | TRBJ2-4 | TRBV7-9 | CASSHESGGAIRYF
. | TRBJ1-2 | TRBV7-9 | CASSTQGWGKLDYGYTF
TRBD1 | TRBJ1-2 | TRBV5-1 | CASRIEQGELYGYTF
TRBD1 | TRBJ1-1 | TRBV2 | CASTPGQSRQGTEAFF
. | TRBJ1-5 | TRBV9 | CASSVDAYSNQPQHF
. | TRBJ2-5 | TRBV6-1 | CASTQNPIEQETQYF
TRBD1 | TRBJ1-1 | TRBV7-9 | CASSLKGASEAFF
. | TRBJ1-6 | TRBV6-6 | CASTTDRITPLHF
TRBD1 | TRBJ2-2 | TRBV7-7 | CASSLATGGGTGELFF
. | TRBJ1-3 | TRBV27 | CASRGAAGNTIYF
TRBD1 | TRBJ2-7 | TRBV7-2 | CASSLGRQGRNEQYF
. | TRBJ1-1 | TRBV2 | CASRKLSNTEAFF